The 2 T cell receptor beta chains reported below all come from one sample, sequenced in a study of T cells in Graves' hyperthyroidism and ophthalmopathy. TCR beta CDR3 regions were amplified from RNA transcripts. The primer set for the first-round RT-PCR of the TCR CDR3 was HTBI. Each CDR3 protein gets one entry after TCRdb re-called the multiplex PCR reads with MiXCR. There are hundreds of thousands of distinct CDR3 sequences in the sample; 15% to 18% occur only once, and 13% to 15% lies in the top ten. Sequenced input: blood. The receptors stem from a woman aged 18-30 years with Graves' hyperthyroidism.

This clonotype was counted at least ten times. CDR3 loop: CASSLVRGAETQYF. CDR3 DNA sequence: TGTGCCAGCAGCTTAGTCAGGGGAGCAGAGACCCAGTACTTC. The chain recombines TRBV11-2 with TRBJ2-5, with TRBD1 as a possible D gene (6 bases). The CDR3 runs 14 residues. Germline loops: CDR1 SGHAT, CDR2 FQNNGV. V dropped 1 base and J dropped 4 bases, with 10 bases sitting between them.

The V call is TRBV2, the J call TRBJ1-1; D unclear. The CDR3 has 11 residues. V dropped 4 bases and J dropped 11 bases, with 11 bases sitting between them. Looked up from germline, CDR1 is SNHLY and CDR2 is FYNNEI. CDR3 protein: CASSARAVAFF. CDR3 sequence (DNA): TGTGCCAGCAGTGCGCGGGCGGTGGCTTTCTTT.